Listed here are 20 T cell receptor beta chains from one sample, sequenced in a study of T cell responses to AZD1222 COVID-19 vaccine. Method: immunoSEQ multiplex PCR; TCRdb's copy keeps in-frame clones and lacks some. The sample holds about 130,000 clones, 92% seen once. The source was peripheral blood, collected 28 days after the second AZD1222 dose. The receptors were sampled from an adult who received the AZD1222 COVID-19 vaccine.

The V call is TRBV29-1, the J call TRBJ1-5; unclear D gene. CDR1 is SQVTM and CDR2 is ANQGSEA in the germline V gene. V shed 4 bases and J shed 2 bases, with 6 bases lying between them. The CDR3 is 12 amino acids. The DNA for the CDR3 is TGCAGCGTTGGGTACGGCAATCAGCCCCAGCATTTT. Translation gives CSVGYGNQPQHF.

The chain is built from TRBV18 and TRBJ2-7, with 8 bases aligning to TRBD1. The germline gives CDR1 KGHSH, CDR2 LQKENI. Trimming took 3 bases from V and 6 from J; bases not matched to a gene: 13. This CDR3 is built from 16 residues. CDR3 residues: CASSPQTGDPSGEQYF. The CDR3 nucleotides are TGTGCCAGCTCACCTCAGACAGGGGATCCGTCGGGCGAGCAGTACTTC.

This rearrangement joins TRBV28 to TRBJ1-5, with D possibly matching TRBD1 (6 bases). The V end was cut by 8 bases, the J end by 3 bases, with 11 bases between. Germline CDR1 and CDR2: MDHEN and SYDVKM. This CDR3 has 13 amino acids. CDR3 nucleotide sequence: TGTGCCAGCGCCCGACAGGCCAATCAGCCCCAGCATTTT. Its protein is CASARQANQPQHF.

The chain is built from TRBV27 and TRBJ2-7; D unclear. The CDR3 extends over 10 amino acids. CDR1 and CDR2 from the germline V gene are MNHEY and SMNVEV (reference sequence). With 8 bases removed from V and 4 bases from J, the gap between germline ends came to 6 bases. CDR3 region: CASGKYEQYF. The CDR3, as DNA: TGTGCCAGCGGCAAGTACGAGCAGTACTTC.

This clone was counted a single time. The chain links TRBV4-2 to TRBJ1-4; D possibly corresponds to TRBD1 (6 bases). The CDR3 length is 10 residues. Germline CDR1 LGHNA, CDR2 YNFKEQ. Deletions cut 8 bases from V and 8 bases from J, with 6 bases between. In nucleotides, the CDR3 is TGTGCCAGCGGACAGGAAAAACTGTTTTTT. Its protein product is CASGQEKLFF.

This clone came up once. This chain connects TRBV7-2 to TRBJ2-5, with D tentatively TRBD2 (7 bases). V shed 3 bases and J shed 5 bases, with 13 bases lying between them. Germline V gene lookup returns CDR1 SGHTA and CDR2 FQGNSA. The CDR3 contains 14 residues. The CDR3 nucleotides are TGTGCCAGCAGCTTGCAGGGGAGGGCCGAGACCCAGTACTTC. This gives the protein CASSLQGRAETQYF.

The V call is TRBV6-2 or TRBV6-3, the J call TRBJ1-5; maybe TRBD1 (5 bases). With 2 bases removed from V and 1 base from J, the gap between germline ends came to 12 bases. This CDR3 region has 16 residues. From germline, CDR1 is MNHEY and CDR2 SVGEGT. Here the CDR3 reads CASSYGDSWSNQPQHF. The CDR3 region has the DNA TGTGCCAGCAGTTACGGCGACAGCTGGAGCAATCAGCCCCAGCATTTT.

J is TRBJ2-5 and V is TRBV7-6; D possibly corresponds to TRBD1 (5 bases). Trimming shortened V by 5 bases and J by 5 bases, and 12 bases separated the two germline ends. Germline-derived CDR1 and CDR2 are SGHVS and FNYEAQ. This CDR3 contains 13 residues. In nucleotides, the CDR3 is TGTGCCAGCAGCCAAGGGGTCTGGGAGACCCAGTACTTC. This encodes CASSQGVWETQYF.

The V and J genes are TRBV7-2 and TRBJ2-7; D may match TRBD1 or TRBD2 (5 bases each). Germline V gives CDR1 SGHTA, CDR2 FQGNSA. This CDR3 has 14 amino acids. V shed 2 bases and J shed 2 bases, with 10 bases lying between them. The CDR3 spells CASSLLWDPYEQYF. The CDR3 region has the DNA TGTGCCAGCAGCTTATTGTGGGACCCCTACGAGCAGTACTTC.

This clone was recorded once. The gene calls are TRBV10-3 and TRBJ1-1; D is undetermined. V lost 7 bases and J 1 base, leaving 10 bases between the germline ends. The germline gives CDR1 ENHRY, CDR2 SYGVKD. This CDR3 comprises 13 residues. In DNA form, the CDR3 reads TGTGCCATCACCCAGTCGAGGAACACTGAAGCTTTCTTT. This sequence encodes CAITQSRNTEAFF.

This chain joins TRBV19 and TRBJ1-2; a possible D gene is TRBD1 (6 bases). This CDR3 comprises 14 residues. Trimming cost V 4 bases and J 4 bases, with 13 bases left between them. Germline CDR1 and CDR2: LNHDA and SQIVND (reference sequence). CDR3 nucleotide sequence: TGTGCCAGTAGTACCCGGACAGCCCTCTATGGCTACACCTTC. It translates to CASSTRTALYGYTF.

The chain has TRBV4-2 and TRBJ1-4; 8 bases fit TRBD1. CDR1 and CDR2 from the germline V gene are LGHNA and YNFKEQ. The CDR3 runs 15 residues. The ends lost 4 bases at V and 4 bases at J; junction bases unmatched: 5. The chain's CDR3 is CASSLATGDNEKLFF. CDR3 in DNA: TGTGCCAGCAGCCTAGCGACAGGGGATAATGAAAAACTGTTTTTT.

The V gene is TRBV18, the J gene TRBJ1-3; D uncertain. The CDR3 contains 15 residues. The germline CDR1 and CDR2 sequences are KGHSH and LQKENI. V was cut by 0 bases and J by 0 bases, with 6 bases left in between. CDR3 sequence: CASSPPSASGNTIYF. For the CDR3, the DNA is TGTGCCAGCTCACCACCGAGTGCCTCTGGAAACACCATATATTTT.

CDR3: CASSLVAGGTYNEQFF. Here the CDR3 DNA reads TGTGCCAGCAGCTTAGTTGCGGGAGGCACCTACAATGAGCAGTTCTTC. The V call is TRBV7-8, the J call TRBJ2-1; TRBD2 aligns across 8 bases. This CDR3 is built from 16 residues. CDR1 SGHVS and CDR2 FQNEAQ come from the germline V gene. Trimming took 1 base from V and 2 from J; bases not matched to a gene: 4.

The rearrangement uses TRBV6-1 and TRBJ1-1; D is possibly TRBD1 (6 bases). From germline, CDR1 is MNHNS and CDR2 SASEGT. The ends were cut back, 2 bases at V and 4 bases at J, with 17 bases in the middle. The CDR3 consists of 16 residues. CDR3 amino acids: CASSEFSGRGGTEAFF. CDR3 coding DNA: TGTGCCAGCAGTGAATTTTCGGGCAGGGGAGGCACTGAAGCTTTCTTT.

The chain couples TRBV5-6 to TRBJ2-3; D remains unclear. The CDR3 length is 13 residues. Germline CDR1 SGHDT, CDR2 YYEEEE. The V end lost 4 bases, the J end lost 8 bases, and 14 bases lay between the germline ends. CDR3 coding DNA: TGTGCCAGCAGCCCCCGACAAACAAGTACGCAGTATTTT. As protein: CASSPRQTSTQYF.

This clone was observed a single time. CDR3: CATSGQYNQPQHF. The CDR3 DNA follows: TGTGCCACCAGTGGACAGTACAATCAGCCCCAGCATTTT. The gene calls are TRBV24-1 and TRBJ1-5, with D tentatively TRBD1 (5 bases). CDR1 is KGHDR and CDR2 is SFDVKD in the germline V gene. This CDR3 is 13 amino acids long. The ends were cut back, 5 bases at V and 3 bases at J, with 7 bases in the middle.

The V and J genes are TRBV24-1 and TRBJ1-4; D gene unclear. Germline CDR1 and CDR2: KGHDR and SFDVKD. V dropped 4 bases and J dropped 2 bases, with 10 bases sitting between them. The CDR3 is made up of 15 amino acids. The CDR3 coding sequence is TGTGCCACCAGTGACCGAGGGAGCACTAATGAAAAACTGTTTTTT. Protein: CATSDRGSTNEKLFF.

V gene TRBV5-1 combines with J gene TRBJ1-5, with no clear D. There are 16 residues in the CDR3. Per germline, CDR1 SGHRS and CDR2 YFSETQ. Trimming pared 5 bases from V and 3 bases from J, leaving 18 bases between. The CDR3, as DNA: TGCGCCAGCAGTGTGGTCCCTCTGGGCCCCAATCAGCCCCAGCATTTT. Amino acids: CASSVVPLGPNQPQHF.

This clone was recorded only once. This chain links TRBV28 with TRBJ2-7, with 11 bases lining up with TRBD1. The CDR3 spans 15 residues. Germline CDR1 reads MDHEN; CDR2 reads SYDVKM. Trimming at V came to 1 base and at J to 5 bases, leaving 4 bases not matched to a gene. The CDR3 coding sequence is TGTGCCAGCAGTTTATCCTGGGACAGGGGGAACGAGCAGTACTTC. Its protein is CASSLSWDRGNEQYF.